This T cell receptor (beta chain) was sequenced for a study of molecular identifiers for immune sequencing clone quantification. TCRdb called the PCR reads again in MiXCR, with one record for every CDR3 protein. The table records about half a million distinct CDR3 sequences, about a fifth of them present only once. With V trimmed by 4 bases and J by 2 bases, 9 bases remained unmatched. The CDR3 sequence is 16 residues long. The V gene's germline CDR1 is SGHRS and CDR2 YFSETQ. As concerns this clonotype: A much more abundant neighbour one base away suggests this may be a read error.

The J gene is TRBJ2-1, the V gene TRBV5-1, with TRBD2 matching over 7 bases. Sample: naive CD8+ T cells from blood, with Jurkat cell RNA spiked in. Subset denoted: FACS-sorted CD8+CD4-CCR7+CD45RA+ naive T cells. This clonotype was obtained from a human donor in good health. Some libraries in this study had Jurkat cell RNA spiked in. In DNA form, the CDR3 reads TGCGCCAGCAGCGTCAAGCGGGACGTCCCCTACAATGAGCAGTTCTTC. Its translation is CASSVKRDVPYNEQFF.